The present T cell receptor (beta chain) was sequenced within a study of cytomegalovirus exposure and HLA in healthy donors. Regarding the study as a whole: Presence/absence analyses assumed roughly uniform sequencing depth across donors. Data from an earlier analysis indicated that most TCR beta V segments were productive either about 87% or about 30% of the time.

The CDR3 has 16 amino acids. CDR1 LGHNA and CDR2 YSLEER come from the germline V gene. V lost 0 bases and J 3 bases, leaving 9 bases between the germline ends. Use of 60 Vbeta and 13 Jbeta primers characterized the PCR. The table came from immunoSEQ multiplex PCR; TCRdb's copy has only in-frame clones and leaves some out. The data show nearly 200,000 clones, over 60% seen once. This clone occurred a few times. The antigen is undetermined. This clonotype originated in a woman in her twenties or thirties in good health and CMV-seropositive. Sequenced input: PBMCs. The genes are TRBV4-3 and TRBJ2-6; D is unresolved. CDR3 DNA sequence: TGCGCCAGCAGCCAAGATCGTTCCGGTGGGGCCAACGTCCTGACTTTC. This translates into CASSQDRSGGANVLTF.